This TCR beta chain stems from a study of molecular identifiers for immune sequencing clone quantification (dated by TCRdb to 2016 to 2019). Some background on the complete study: For a replicate experiment, RNA from around 20,000 or 99,000 naive CD8 T cells was divided into five aliquots, and four of the five aliquots were sequenced. This methods study used CD8 T cells to benchmark TCR RNA copy counting and molecular-identifier clustering-based TCR repertoire sequencing (MIDCIRS). Paper-wide results and their limitations: The sizes of highly expanded clones could end up underestimated when identical TCR molecules share a barcode. Modeling indicated about 3.1 TCR RNA copies recovered per cell, compared with around 10 by digital PCR, which implies a capture efficiency of around 29%. When barcode sub-clustering was omitted, TCR diversity was inflated by chimeric consensus sequences, with chimeras reaching as high as 47%. Spiked-in Jurkat TCR RNA equal to a single cell's worth was reported to be detectable even within 1,100,000 naive CD8 T cells. In CMV-specific effector cells, clones with more than 20 RNA copies contained over 98% of molecules, whereas in naive cells such clones contained under 1% of molecules. Naive libraries contained spiked-in Jurkat TCR RNA (more than 9 copies' worth), which is not part of the donor repertoire.

The CDR3 contains 17 residues, cysteine and phenylalanine counted. The entry retains the CDR3 DNA only, 51 bases that are in frame from base 1. Ends trimmed: V by 4 bases, J by 2 bases; bases unmatched to a gene: 8. The CDR1 and CDR2 encoded by the germline V gene are SGHTA and FQGNSA. Naive CD8 T cell libraries were made from around 18,000 to 910,000 sorted cells using 10%, 30% or 50% of purified RNA. Naive CD8 T cells, defined as CD8+CD4-CCR7+CD45RA+, were FACS-sorted into RLT Plus buffer on a BD FACSAria II. To test detection sensitivity, Jurkat RNA equal to over nine TCR copies was added to samples of roughly 18,000-1,100,000 naive CD8 T cells. Enrichment of CD8 T cells was done with RosetteSep CD8+ T Cell Enrichment Cocktail plus Ficoll-Paque, and ACK red cell lysis came afterward. This clonotype was observed many times. Its antigen remains unidentified. No clone much larger than this one lies a single base away; base qualities are absent.

The library was obtained by PCR. TCRdb lists the instrument as NextSeq 500. Bulk TCR libraries were prepared as previously described, using TCR primers listed in Table S5. Total RNA was purified with the Qiagen AllPrep DNA/RNA kit. Before analysis, reads from multiple sequencing runs of one library were combined. In the paper's pipeline: Reads were retained only if the reads had an exact TCR constant sequence, and the retained reads were trimmed to 150 nt and grouped according to their 12-nt molecular barcodes. Reads within each barcode group were sub-clustered using a 15% Levenshtein threshold, and quality-weighted consensus sequences were constructed for each RNA molecule. Non-functional sequences were removed, as were lower-count sequences one edit away from another. Based on fitting two negative binomial distributions, any barcode sub-cluster with under 20% of the maximum read count was discarded. TCRdb cleaned the public reads at Q25 with fastp, built clones with MiXCR and kept in-frame beta chains. Each record represents a unique CDR3 protein, reported with the most common genes and DNA among its rows. The V and J calls, along with clone size, are taken from TCRdb and not from the paper's own processing. The sample table records over 550,000 distinct CDR3 sequences; approximately 24% of these occur just once. The top ten clones comprise 0.6% to 0.9% of the sample.

The receptor was derived from a human donor in good health. Some libraries in this study had Jurkat cell RNA spiked in. Material: naive CD8+ T cells from blood, with Jurkat cell RNA spiked in. According to the study, the label for this sample's cell subset or site signals: FACS-sorted CD8+CD4-CCR7+CD45RA+ naive T cells. Recombination connected TRBV7-2 to TRBJ2-3; the central 11 bases match TRBD2. This receptor has the CDR3 CASSSRLAGIHTDTQYF. Here is the DNA: TGTGCCAGCAGCTCTCGACTAGCGGGGATACACACAGATACGCAGTATTTT.